This passage covers 3 T cell receptor beta chains from one sample sequenced in a study of blood T cell repertoires in COVID-19. Sequencing was performed with immunoSEQ multiplex PCR; in TCRdb, only in-frame clones are kept and a portion is missing. The sample has hundreds of thousands of clones, about four fifths seen once. Sequenced sample: PBMCs or T cells enriched from blood (not recorded which). Source of these receptors: a woman aged 45 to 65 who had been exposed to COVID-19.

About this clone itself: The final CDR3 position lacks the conserved phenylalanine or tryptophan, pointing to a likely read error. The DNA is left out, because the CDR3 cannot be placed on it with certainty; the CDR3 is given as TCRdb lists it. The chain carries TRBV7-7 and TRBJ1-2; TRBD1 was called by the table and not checked on the DNA. The CDR3 region is 10 residues in length, termini included. The germline V gene encodes CDR1 SSHAT and CDR2 FNYEAQ (reference sequence). The CDR3 sequence: CASTQGDSRA.

The chain carries TRBV5-4 and TRBJ1-1, with 7 bases that match TRBD1. Germline V CDR1 and CDR2: SGHNT, YYREEE (reference sequence). This CDR3 comprises 18 residues. V shed 0 bases, J shed 1 base, and the junction held 12 bases outside the gene matches. The chain's CDR3 is CASSLETGFLGANTEAFF. The CDR3 region has the DNA TGTGCCAGCAGCTTGGAGACAGGGTTCCTCGGGGCGAACACTGAAGCTTTCTTT.

CDR3 protein: CASSHAGQGYGYTF. As DNA, the CDR3 is TGCGCCAGCAGCCACGCGGGACAGGGGTATGGCTACACCTTC. V is TRBV4-3 and J is TRBJ1-2, with 10 bases fitting TRBD1. The CDR3 totals 14 residues. Germline trimming cut 3 bases from V and 5 bases from J; bases unmatched to any gene: 3. Germline V gene lookup returns CDR1 LGHNA and CDR2 YSLEER.